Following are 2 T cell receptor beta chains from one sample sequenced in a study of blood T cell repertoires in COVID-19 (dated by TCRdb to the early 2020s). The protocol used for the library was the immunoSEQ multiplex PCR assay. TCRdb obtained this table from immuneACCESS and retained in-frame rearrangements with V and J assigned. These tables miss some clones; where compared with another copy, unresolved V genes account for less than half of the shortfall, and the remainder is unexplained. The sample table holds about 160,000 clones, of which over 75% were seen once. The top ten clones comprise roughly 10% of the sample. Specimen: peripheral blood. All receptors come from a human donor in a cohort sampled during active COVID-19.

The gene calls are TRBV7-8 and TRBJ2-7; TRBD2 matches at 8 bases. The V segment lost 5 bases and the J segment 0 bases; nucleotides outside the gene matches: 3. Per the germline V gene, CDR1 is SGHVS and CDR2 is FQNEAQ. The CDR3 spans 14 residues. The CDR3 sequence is CASSPGTSSYEQYF. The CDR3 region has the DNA TGTGCCAGCAGCCCCGGGACTAGCTCCTACGAGCAGTACTTC.

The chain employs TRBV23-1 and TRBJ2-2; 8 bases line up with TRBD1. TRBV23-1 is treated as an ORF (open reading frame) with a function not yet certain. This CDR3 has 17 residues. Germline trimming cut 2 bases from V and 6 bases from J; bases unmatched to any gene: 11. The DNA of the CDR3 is TGCGCCAGCAGTCAACCTACTTGGACAGGGAGATCCGGGGAGCTGTTTTTT. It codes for CASSQPTWTGRSGELFF.